Listed here is a single T cell receptor beta chain. There is no known antigen for this receptor. No much larger clonotype is one base removed from it; base qualities were not supplied. From cysteine to phenylalanine, the CDR3 is 12 amino acids long. Just the 36-base CDR3 DNA is kept, in frame starting at base 1. The junction shows trimming of 5 bases on V and 7 bases on J, plus 9 bases between the germline ends. The germline V gene (reference sequence) gives CDR1 as LNHDA and CDR2 as SQIVND. Each collaborating institution followed its own protocols to collect whole blood in K2EDTA tubes. For TCRbeta analysis, collaborators shipped samples in one of three forms: frozen whole blood, isolated PBMCs, or DNA extracted from either of those sample types. The immunoSEQ Assay, a bias-controlled multiplex PCR, was used to amplify TCRbeta CDR3 regions from genomic DNA. As for the original processing: The number of nucleated cells in each sample was estimated by amplification of reference gene primers within the assay. Sequence reads were collapsed and filtered to measure the absolute abundance of every unique TCRbeta CDR3 rearrangement. For each sample, productive Simpson clonality was calculated as the square root of Simpson's diversity index over productive rearrangements. Not all clones reach the TCRdb copy of this immuneACCESS table, which keeps in-frame sequences only. Checked studies attribute under half of the gap to unresolved V genes and leave the rest unexplained. V and J calls and clone size are those listed in that table; D and trimming were worked out from the DNA. The sample includes 98,000 or so clones, with roughly 82% observed a single time. The ten largest clones take up 26% of the sample.

The data originate from a study of blood T cell repertoires in COVID-19 (TCRdb year 2020). Regarding the research as a whole: Collaborator samples came from the United States, Italy and Spain and covered acute and convalescent phases of COVID-19. The material from the prospective study consisted of cDNA or gDNA derived from T cells, B-cell-depleted T cells, or PBMCs. Deeply sampled blood TCRbeta repertoires from subjects exposed to, actively infected with, or recovered from COVID-19 were included in the dataset. The samples were drawn from the first 160 participants of the ongoing ImmuneRACE study and from some 1,300 subjects provided by 6 global collaborators. The repertoires were released in a freely available public database meant as a resource for research on the immune response to SARS-CoV-2. A de-identified subject ID, COVID-19 status, age in years and sex were almost always included in the sample metadata. HLA class I and class II types, where available, came from metadata supplied by the sample provider rather than from assay-based typing.

Overall results and qualifications from the work: Clinical and demographic metadata were provided uncurated, with the amount varying by source and participant.

The rearranged segments are TRBV19 and TRBJ1-5; D gene: possibly TRBD1, on 5 matching bases. This clonotype originated in a man in his fifties or sixties with acute or convalescent COVID-19. Sample: peripheral blood. The sequenced DNA: TGTGCCAGTAGTTCTCAGGGACAGCCCCAGCATTTT. Its translation reads: CASSSQGQPQHF.